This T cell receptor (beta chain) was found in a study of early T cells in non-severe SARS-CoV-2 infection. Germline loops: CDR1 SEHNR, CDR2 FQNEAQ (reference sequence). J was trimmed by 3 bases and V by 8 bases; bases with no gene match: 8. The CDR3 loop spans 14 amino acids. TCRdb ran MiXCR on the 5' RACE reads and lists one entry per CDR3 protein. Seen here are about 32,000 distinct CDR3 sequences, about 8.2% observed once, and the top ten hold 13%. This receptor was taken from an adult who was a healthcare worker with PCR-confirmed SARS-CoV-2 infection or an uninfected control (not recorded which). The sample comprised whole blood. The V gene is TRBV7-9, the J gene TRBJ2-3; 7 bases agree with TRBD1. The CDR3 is CASLKGAWTDTQYF. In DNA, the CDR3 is TGTGCCAGCTTAAAGGGGGCATGGACAGATACGCAGTATTTT.